Each of the 12 T cell receptor beta chains below was sequenced from the same sample in a study of OX40 agonist ivuxolimab in advanced cancers. Data came from immunoSEQ multiplex PCR; TCRdb stores just in-frame clones and leaves some out. The table has approximately 70,000 clones, about 83% seen once. The starting material was CD4+ or CD8+ T cells sorted from blood, obtained in a trial of the OX40 agonist ivuxolimab. The receptors were gathered from an adult with an advanced solid tumor such as melanoma, head and neck, liver or kidney cancer.

The chain has TRBV13 and TRBJ1-2; no firm D call. Trimming shortened V by 0 bases and J by 8 bases, and 13 bases separated the two germline ends. The CDR3 has 14 amino acids. Per germline, CDR1 PRHDT and CDR2 FYEKMQ (reference sequence). Written as DNA, the CDR3 is TGTGCCAGCAGCTTAGGGGTTCGGATTGGCGGCTACACCTTC. Translating it yields CASSLGVRIGGYTF.

V and J are TRBV5-1 and TRBJ1-1; D unresolved. Trimming left V 3 bases short and J 1 base short, with 13 bases between. Germline V gene lookup returns CDR1 SGHRS and CDR2 YFSETQ. The CDR3 covers 15 residues. As DNA, the CDR3 is TGCGCCAGCAGCTCGGGGATCGTCGCGAACACTGAAGCTTTCTTT. Its protein product is CASSSGIVANTEAFF.

The V and J genes are TRBV6-5 and TRBJ1-4; the D is unclear. V was clipped by 2 bases and J by 5 bases, with 6 bases between them. Looked up from germline, CDR1 is MNHEY and CDR2 is SVGAGI. This CDR3 comprises 13 residues. The CDR3 sequence: CASSYRANEKLFF. CDR3 nucleotides: TGTGCCAGCAGTTACAGGGCAAATGAAAAACTGTTTTTT.

The chain joins TRBV18 to TRBJ2-7; D is possibly TRBD1 (6 bases). Trimming left V 6 bases short and J 5 bases short, with 20 bases between. Germline V gives CDR1 KGHSH, CDR2 LQKENI. CDR3 length: 15 residues. For the CDR3, the DNA is TGTGCCAGCTCTCCTTCCCTACAGGGTCGGGACGAGCAGTACTTC. Its translation: CASSPSLQGRDEQYF.

The rearrangement uses TRBV9 and TRBJ1-4, with TRBD1 matching 7 bases. Trimming at V came to 4 bases and at J to 6 bases, leaving 6 bases not matched to a gene. Germline loops: CDR1 SGDLS, CDR2 YYNGEE. The CDR3 extends over 14 amino acids. The CDR3 DNA follows: TGTGCCAGCAGCTTCCGGGACAGAGATGAAAAACTGTTTTTT. The encoded protein is CASSFRDRDEKLFF.

The V call is TRBV11-2, the J call TRBJ2-7; possible D gene TRBD1, 5 bases. Germline V CDR1 and CDR2: SGHAT, FQNNGV. CDR3 length: 13 residues. V lost 0 bases, J lost 6 bases, and 9 bases lay in between. As DNA, the CDR3 is TGTGCCAGCAGCTTAGATGGAAGGGGCGAGCAGTACTTC. Amino acids: CASSLDGRGEQYF.

This CDR3 reads CASSLDRWGNGYTF. The DNA of the CDR3 is TGTGCCAGCAGCTTGGACAGGTGGGGGAATGGCTACACCTTC. V and J are TRBV5-6 and TRBJ1-2; maybe TRBD1 (5 bases). This CDR3 is 14 amino acids long. V was pared by 0 bases and J by 6 bases, with 12 bases between. The V gene's germline CDR1 is SGHDT and CDR2 YYEEEE.

This sequence joins TRBV15 and TRBJ2-1; TRBD2 aligns across 11 bases. CDR1 LNHNV and CDR2 YYDKDF come from the germline V gene (reference sequence). The V segment lost 2 bases and the J segment 4 bases; nucleotides outside the gene matches: 4. The CDR3 is 16 amino acids. The CDR3 DNA follows: TGTGCCACCAGCAGAACGACTAGCGGGATTTACAATGAGCAGTTCTTC. It specifies CATSRTTSGIYNEQFF. Variable domain in full (rest from reference TRBV15 and TRBJ2-1): DAMVIQNPRYQVTQFGKPVTLSCSQTLNHNVMYWYQQKSSQAPKLLFHYYDKDFNNEADTPDNFQSRRPNTSFCFLDIRSPGLGDTAMYLCATSRTTSGIYNEQFFGPGTRLTVL.

The chain has TRBV19 and TRBJ1-3, with D possibly being TRBD1 (5 bases). Between the trimmed V and J ends, which lost 7 bases and 0 bases, there was a span of 13 bases. In germline, CDR1 is LNHDA, CDR2 SQIVND (reference sequence). CDR3 length equals 15 residues. For the CDR3, the DNA is TGTGCCAGTACTCAGAGGGGCAGCTCTGGAAACACCATATATTTT. Its translation is CASTQRGSSGNTIYF.

The V call is TRBV7-6, the J call TRBJ2-3, with no clear D. The germline V gene has CDR1 SGHVS and CDR2 FNYEAQ. V was clipped by 2 bases and J by 0 bases, with 9 bases between them. The CDR3 spans 15 residues. The DNA of the CDR3 is TGTGCCAGCAGCTTAAGCTCTTTTAGCACAGATACGCAGTATTTT. It codes for CASSLSSFSTDTQYF.

The rearrangement uses TRBV5-1 and TRBJ2-5; D unclear. The CDR3 totals 11 residues. With 4 bases removed from V and 1 base from J, the gap between germline ends came to 2 bases. The germline V gene has CDR1 SGHRS and CDR2 YFSETQ. CDR3 sequence: CASSAQETQYF. The CDR3 DNA reads TGCGCCAGCAGCGCCCAAGAGACCCAGTACTTC.

This chain uses TRBV7-9 with TRBJ2-2; D remains ambiguous. CDR3 length: 15 residues. V was cut by 3 bases and J by 2 bases, with 10 bases left in between. Germline V gene lookup returns CDR1 SEHNR and CDR2 FQNEAQ (reference sequence). The CDR3 DNA reads TGTGCCAGCAGCTTGGTCTTAGCTAACACCGGGGAGCTGTTTTTT. Its translation is CASSLVLANTGELFF.